The rows below give T cell receptor beta chains drawn from one sample of a study of human T cells and chemical hapten exposure. MiXCR, run by TCRdb on the RACE reads, gives a single entry per CDR3 protein. This table has about 120,000 distinct CDR3 sequences, roughly an eighth appearing once. The source material was whole blood, sampled in connection with sensitization to the hapten diphenylcyclopropenone (DPC). These receptors all stem from a man between 18 and 35 years old with alopecia areata. Some clones in this sample may be carry-over from other donors' samples. The conserved cysteine and the conserved F or W are not part of the CDR3 here. The order of the fields is CDR3 length, V gene, J gene, CDR3 protein.

>14|TRBV18|TRBJ2-1
ASSPPGLAGLDEQF
>12|TRBV7-2|TRBJ2-3
ASSLEVGPDTQY
>14|TRBV3-1|TRBJ2-1
ASSQDWRGQYNEQF
>9|TRBV18|TRBJ2-5
ASSPLKTQY
>18|TRBV20-1|TRBJ1-1
SARDVGATHLGAKNTEAF
>11|TRBV7-3|TRBJ2-3
ASSSTSSNTQY
>10|TRBV15|TRBJ2-7
ATSSSRYEQY
>13|TRBV20-1|TRBJ2-5
SARGSPSQRETQY
>14|TRBV11-2|TRBJ1-6
ASRRQRRADNSPLH
>11|TRBV3-1|TRBJ1-1
ASSHRGGTEAF
>10|TRBV6-2/TRBV6-3|TRBJ2-2
ASSQQAGELF
>11|TRBV10-3|TRBJ2-1
AIMGRSYNEQF
>14|TRBV7-6|TRBJ2-6
ASSLSGNSGANVLT
>10|TRBV5-1|TRBJ1-3
ASSWDGNTIY
>12|TRBV15|TRBJ1-2
ATSRPGRRYGYT
>14|TRBV7-8|TRBJ2-3
ASSLARSGRTDTQY
>11|TRBV29-1|TRBJ2-5
SVLPSNKETQY
>11|TRBV24-1|TRBJ1-2
ATSEDGNYGYT
>11|TRBV6-5|TRBJ1-3
ASRRDEQGTIY
>14|TRBV2|TRBJ2-3
ASSDPARPGADTQY
>13|TRBV6-5|TRBJ1-5
ASSRIRGSNQPQH
>14|TRBV25-1|TRBJ1-4
ASSDWGVATNEKLF
>15|TRBV18|TRBJ2-6
ASSPQPTGSGANVLT
>13|TRBV5-1|TRBJ1-1
ASSLMRGTNTEAF
>14|TRBV27|TRBJ2-3
ASSPGTGIFTDTQF
>12|TRBV18|TRBJ1-1
ASSTGQGNTEAF
>10|TRBV28|TRBJ1-2
AISDTNYGYT
>13|TRBV7-2|TRBJ2-1
ASSPDTSSYNEQF
>13|TRBV6-2/TRBV6-3|TRBJ2-1
ASSYGGMGYNEQF